Following are 11 T cell receptor beta chains from one sample sequenced in a study of Graves' ophthalmopathy and Graves' hyperthyroidism (dated by TCRdb to about 2018). Sequencing was carried out with an Illumina HiSeq 2000. For repertoire sequencing, the TCR beta CDR3 regions were amplified from RNA transcripts. HTBI primers and the Qiagen OneStep RT-PCR kit were used in a first-round RT-PCR, which was followed by a second-round multiplex PCR, size selection and purification. TCRdb trimmed public reads at Q25 via fastp, called clones via MiXCR and kept in-frame beta chains. Rows are combined by CDR3 protein, so each entry shows the most common genes and DNA. Within this sample are roughly 400,000 distinct CDR3 sequences, with about a sixth of them counted one time only. Jointly, the top ten make up 2.4% of the sample. Material for sequencing was peripheral blood. Receptors originate from an adult woman with stable Graves' hyperthyroidism.

This clonotype was seen only once. The chain recombines TRBV5-1 with TRBJ2-7; TRBD2 might be the D (6 bases). The CDR3 is made up of 14 amino acids. The V and J ends lost 4 bases and 4 bases respectively, with 15 bases between them. The germline V gene has CDR1 SGHRS and CDR2 YFSETQ. The CDR3 bases are TGCGCCAGCAGCCCCGGGGGAGAAACTTACGAGCAGTACTTC. Translating gives CASSPGGETYEQYF. Full variable domain (missing parts from reference TRBV5-1 and TRBJ2-7): KAGVTQTPRYLIKTRGQQVTLSCSPISGHRSVSWYQQTPGQGLQFLFEYFSETQRNKGNFPGRFSGRQFSNSRSEMNVSTLELGDSALYLCASSPGGETYEQYFGPGTRLTVT.

The chain employs TRBV19 and TRBJ1-6; 8 nucleotides match TRBD1. Trimming cost V 5 bases and J 11 bases; bases outside gene matches: 8. Germline V gene sequence: CDR1 LNHDA, CDR2 SQIVND (reference sequence). This CDR3 has 14 amino acids. In DNA form, the CDR3 reads TGTGCCAGTAGTCTCACAGGGGGGTCGACACCCCTCCACTTT. It yields the protein CASSLTGGSTPLHF.

A few counts support this clonotype. The chain has TRBV3-1 and TRBJ2-7; 9 nucleotides line up with TRBD2. With V trimmed by 1 base and J by 3 bases, 7 bases remained unmatched. This CDR3 is built from 16 residues. Germline V gene lookup returns CDR1 LGHDT and CDR2 YNNKEL (reference sequence). This chain's CDR3 is CASSQGGLAGHYEQYF. As DNA, the CDR3 is TGTGCCAGCAGCCAAGGCGGGCTAGCGGGGCACTACGAGCAGTACTTC.

This clonotype was recorded at least ten times. V and J are TRBV7-8 and TRBJ2-5; perhaps TRBD2 as D (6 bases). Germline V lookup: CDR1 SGHVS, CDR2 FQNEAQ. V lost 5 bases to trimming and J lost 2 bases, with 18 bases between them. CDR3 length equals 16 residues. The CDR3 region is CASSRNLVRGQETQYF. The DNA for the CDR3 is TGTGCCAGCAGCCGAAACCTCGTCCGGGGGCAAGAGACCCAGTACTTC.

At least ten counts were recorded for this clonotype. The genes are TRBV28 and TRBJ2-7; D unclear. Germline-derived CDR1 and CDR2 are MDHEN and SYDVKM. The CDR3 covers 13 residues. Trimming took off 5 bases at V and 3 bases at J, with 11 bases between the two ends. CDR3 amino acids: CASSPLRHYEQYF. Here the CDR3 DNA reads TGTGCCAGCAGTCCGCTCCGCCACTACGAGCAGTACTTC.

A note on this clonotype: Mismatch with germline at one junction end may stem from a read error. The rearrangement links TRBV12-3 or TRBV12-4 to TRBJ1-2, with 7 bases fitting TRBD1. CDR3 length equals 11 residues. This CDR3 is CASSRTGTASF. The CDR3 nucleotides read TGTGCCAGCAGCCGCACGGGGACAGCCTCCTTC.

V usage is TRBV28 and J usage is TRBJ2-5, with TRBD2 as a possible D gene (6 bases). The V end lost 5 bases, the J end lost 7 bases, and 14 bases lay between the germline ends. This CDR3 spans 13 amino acids. The V gene's germline CDR1 is MDHEN and CDR2 SYDVKM. The DNA for the CDR3 is TGTGCCAGCAGTCCCCCTAGGAGGGGGACCCAGTACTTC. Amino acids: CASSPPRRGTQYF.

In this sample, this clonotype turned up many times. At one boundary the junction diverges from the germline segment, which might be a read error. The chain joins TRBV12-3 or TRBV12-4 to TRBJ2-7; 9 bases map to TRBD2. The CDR3 has 14 residues. This chain's CDR3 is CASSIAGTSFEQYF. For the CDR3, the DNA is TGTGCCAGCAGTATAGCCGGGACTAGCTTCGAGCAGTACTTC.

There are many counts of this clonotype. This chain links TRBV30 with TRBJ1-5; no clear D. Trimming pared 3 bases from V and 7 bases from J, leaving 13 bases between. The germline CDR1 and CDR2 sequences are GTSNPN and SVGIG (reference sequence). The CDR3 is made up of 13 amino acids. For the CDR3, the DNA is TGTGCCTGGAGCCTCGTCGTCGGGCAGCCCCAGCATTTT. Its protein is CAWSLVVGQPQHF.

In this sample, this clonotype turned up a few times. This chain uses TRBV11-2 with TRBJ2-5; D possibly corresponds to TRBD2 (7 bases). The CDR3 runs 16 residues. The germline V and J ends were trimmed by 5 bases and 1 base, with 17 bases remaining between them. The germline gives CDR1 SGHAT, CDR2 FQNNGV. The CDR3 nucleotides are TGTGCCAGCAGCCACGGGGGGCAGAACCTCCAAGAGACCCAGTACTTC. It codes for CASSHGGQNLQETQYF.

This clonotype came up many times. This chain's CDR3 is CASSFPQGRGNYGYTF. The CDR3 DNA follows: TGTGCCAGCAGTTTCCCACAGGGGAGGGGCAACTATGGCTACACCTTC. The rearrangement joins TRBV28 to TRBJ1-2; the match to TRBD1 covers 7 bases. The CDR3 is 16 residues long. Germline V gene lookup returns CDR1 MDHEN and CDR2 SYDVKM. The V segment lost 3 bases and the J segment 2 bases; nucleotides outside the gene matches: 9.